Listed below are T cell receptor beta chains from one sample, sequenced in a study of shared clonotypes between healthy human individuals. Generated by immunoSEQ multiplex PCR, the TCRdb table keeps only in-frame clones and is missing some. The profile covers about 680,000 clones, with less than 85% appearing a single time and less than 2% taken by the ten largest. The sample taken for sequencing was memory CD4+ T cells sorted from blood. The receptors come from a woman aged 30 to 39 in good health. Each CDR3 is given without its conserved first and last residue.

j_call v_call cdr3_aa
TRBJ1-2 TRBV4-1 ASSQEGQARRGYT
TRBJ1-2 TRBV29-1 SVQRSGTGAPSRYGYT
TRBJ2-3 TRBV6-1 ASSLAGGFLDTQY
TRBJ2-7 TRBV5-1 ASSQDPMGEQY
TRBJ1-4 TRBV28 ASSFKGEKLF
TRBJ2-5 TRBV10-1 ASSGSGGETQY
TRBJ1-1 TRBV7-9 ASSLEQNTEAF
TRBJ2-7 TRBV23-1 ASSQPPTDYNYEQY
TRBJ2-1 TRBV18 ASSRGDPPIAYNEQF
TRBJ1-5 TRBV28 ASSSQVLQPQH
TRBJ2-5 TRBV6-5 ASSSWGTAQETQY
TRBJ1-4 TRBV28 ASINQGAPNEKLF
TRBJ1-4 TRBV28 ASSPLTVTGEKLF
TRBJ1-1 TRBV5-1 ASSLVAQNTEAF
TRBJ1-1 TRBV19 ASSISGGRYTEAF
TRBJ2-7 TRBV6-1 ASRGWGQGSHEQY
TRBJ2-7 TRBV11-2 ASSKSSYEQY
TRBJ2-7 TRBV20-1 SAREGGEQY
TRBJ1-1 TRBV30 AWRNRLQGAPEAF
TRBJ1-2 TRBV28 ASSLGQKLYGYT
TRBJ2-1 TRBV28 ASSRERYNEQF
TRBJ1-2 TRBV18 ASSPPGMNGYT
TRBJ2-5 TRBV18 ASSPTSGAQY
TRBJ2-7 TRBV5-5 ASSHTMGEQY
TRBJ2-1 TRBV7-2 ASSSTGSSYNEQF
TRBJ2-7 TRBV6-5 ASSRDTYEQY
TRBJ2-2 TRBV29-1 SVRTGEAGELF
TRBJ2-3 TRBV5-4 ASSAGTSGITSTDTQY
TRBJ2-7 TRBV18 ASSPPTSGTYEQY
TRBJ2-7 TRBV18 ASSESGPGIGAPYEQY
TRBJ2-5 TRBV7-9 ASSLAGPQY
TRBJ2-5 TRBV6-5 ASSTGETQY
TRBJ1-5 TRBV19 ASSIYLGGNQPQH
TRBJ2-7 TRBV11-3 ASSLQAEYEQY
TRBJ1-1 TRBV7-9 ASSSSGQGVLGEAF
TRBJ2-7 TRBV27 ASRQRGSSYEQY
TRBJ2-7 TRBV28 ASSAPTGTLYEQY
TRBJ2-1 TRBV29-1 SVDTSFYNEQF
TRBJ1-2 TRBV6-5 ASSVEGTANYGYT
TRBJ1-5 TRBV2 ASSEEVGSNQPQH
TRBJ2-1 TRBV28 ASSTARIYNEQF
TRBJ2-7 TRBV7-9 ASSPTGGTYEQY
TRBJ1-1 TRBV5-1 ASSADRGRLGTEAF
TRBJ2-7 TRBV4-2 ASSQDLGTTFSYEQY
TRBJ2-6 TRBV7-8 AITGSGANVLT
TRBJ2-1 TRBV7-9 ASSPGLASYNEQF
TRBJ2-7 TRBV6-5 ASSEEVISYEQY
TRBJ1-2 TRBV28 ASSLGQNHYGYT
TRBJ2-2 TRBV6-5 ASTEGRSNTGELF
TRBJ2-5 TRBV7-2 ASSLRPGAQFETQY
TRBJ1-5 TRBV10-3 AISTTGDNQPQH
TRBJ2-5 TRBV25-1 ASSEYRGSETQY
TRBJ1-1 TRBV2 ASRPRQGMNTEAF